The T cell receptor (beta chain) under discussion was sequenced for a study of control samples from healthy donors and cancer patients. This clone occurred a few times. This table comes from immunoSEQ multiplex PCR, and its TCRdb copy is limited to in-frame clones, with some not included. The sample shows roughly 130,000 clones, roughly 84% of them seen only once. The CDR3 is made up of 15 amino acids. V lost 1 base to trimming and J lost 5 bases; unmatched junction nucleotides: 8. The V gene's germline CDR1 is GTSNPN and CDR2 SVGIG (reference sequence). The sample comprised blood. This rearrangement joins TRBV30 to TRBJ2-3; TRBD2 agrees at 8 bases. This TCR derives from a man aged 45-65 years in good health. CDR3 in amino acids: CAWSATGGPLDTQYF. The CDR3 DNA sequence: TGTGCCTGGAGTGCCACGGGGGGGCCATTAGATACGCAGTATTTT.